The present T cell receptor (beta chain) was sequenced within a study of cytomegalovirus exposure and HLA in healthy donors. Findings and caveats of the study: The majority of TCR sequences were rare, yet some public TCRs appeared in many donors. The authors later linked a missense DCLRE1C variant to TCR beta V- and J-gene trimming. A later analysis reportedly found fewer N-insertions in an Asian-associated ancestry cluster than the approximately 700-donor mean.

Details on this clone: As yet, its antigen is unknown.

The PCR ran on 60 Vbeta and 13 Jbeta primers. Sequenced by immunoSEQ multiplex PCR; TCRdb stores in-frame clones only, minus some. This table has approximately 190,000 clones, 75% to 85% appearing once. The source material was PBMCs. The source of this sequence is a young woman in good health and CMV-seropositive.

This CDR3 reads CASSFGETQYF. As DNA, the CDR3 is TGTGCCAGCAGTTTCGGGGAGACCCAGTACTTC. The V call is TRBV28, the J call TRBJ2-5; D uncertain. Trimming cost V 3 bases and J 5 bases, with 4 bases left between them. From germline, CDR1 is MDHEN and CDR2 SYDVKM. This CDR3 spans 11 amino acids.